The present T cell receptor beta chain was sequenced within a study of tumor-infiltrating lymphocytes in primary liver carcinoma. V was clipped by 3 bases and J by 5 bases; unmatched bases: 10. CDR1 MNHNY and CDR2 SVGAGI come from the germline V gene (reference sequence). This CDR3 has 15 amino acids. In regard to this clonotype: As the CDR3 is not closed by the conserved phenylalanine or tryptophan, this likely results from a read error.

A constant-region primer primed TCR beta cDNA synthesis from roughly 520 ng of total RNA. For TCR beta, libraries were produced by three nested multiplex PCR rounds using slightly modified ARM-PCR. Both of the initial two PCR rounds ran for approximately 10 cycles and employed TRBV1-TRBV30 forward primers alongside a C-beta reverse primer. TCRdb fed the multiplex PCR reads into MiXCR, producing one record per CDR3 protein. The top ten clones hold approximately 8% of a sample with 100,000 to 150,000 distinct CDR3 sequences, 60% to 80% of them seen once. Taking about 17-31 mg of unsorted bulk tissue, the authors co-extracted RNA and DNA. Patients underwent resection of primary liver carcinoma.

The V and J genes are TRBV6-6 and TRBJ2-7; 7 bases map to TRBD1. The sequence was collected from a woman aged 60-75 years with primary liver carcinoma and hepatitis B virus infection. Specimen: liver tumor tissue from sampling region 3. Subset specified: tumor region T3, left-lateral pole. The DNA of the CDR3 is TGTGCCAGCAGTTATTCGGGGACAGCGTTCCACGAGCAGTACTAC. It yields the protein CASSYSGTAFHEQYY.